This T cell receptor (beta chain) was captured in a study of CD8+ T cells in alopecia areata. Study background: Treatment comprised oral tofacitinib, 5 to 10 mg twice daily, in treated patients. Whole-study findings and limits: In lesional scalp, particularly from alopecia totalis/universalis, clonality was higher than in normal scalp. Uncertain still, given a single nonresponder, is whether baseline CD8+ expansion links to response. Scalp clonality and expanded CD8+ clones among the top 100 showed significant decreases with tofacitinib.

cDNA reverse transcribed from extracted RNA served as the sequencing template. Sequencing was performed with immunoSEQ multiplex PCR; in TCRdb, only in-frame clones are kept and a portion is missing. Among over 85,000 clones listed, approximately 60% were seen once. Treatment in this sample: oral pan-JAK inhibitor, 5-10 mg twice daily. This clone was observed a few times. Its antigen is undetermined. CDR1 SQVTM and CDR2 ANQGSEA come from the germline V gene. The CDR3 has 15 residues. V lost 0 bases to trimming and J lost 4 bases, with 15 bases between them. This TCR was sampled from a human donor with alopecia areata. The gene calls are TRBV29-1 and TRBJ1-1; no reliable D call. The sample was CD8+ T cells sorted from blood, taken at week 4, from a patient treated with tofacitinib. As DNA, the CDR3 is TGCAGCGTTGAAGATCTCAAGACATCCGGCACTGAAGCTTTCTTT. It translates to CSVEDLKTSGTEAFF.